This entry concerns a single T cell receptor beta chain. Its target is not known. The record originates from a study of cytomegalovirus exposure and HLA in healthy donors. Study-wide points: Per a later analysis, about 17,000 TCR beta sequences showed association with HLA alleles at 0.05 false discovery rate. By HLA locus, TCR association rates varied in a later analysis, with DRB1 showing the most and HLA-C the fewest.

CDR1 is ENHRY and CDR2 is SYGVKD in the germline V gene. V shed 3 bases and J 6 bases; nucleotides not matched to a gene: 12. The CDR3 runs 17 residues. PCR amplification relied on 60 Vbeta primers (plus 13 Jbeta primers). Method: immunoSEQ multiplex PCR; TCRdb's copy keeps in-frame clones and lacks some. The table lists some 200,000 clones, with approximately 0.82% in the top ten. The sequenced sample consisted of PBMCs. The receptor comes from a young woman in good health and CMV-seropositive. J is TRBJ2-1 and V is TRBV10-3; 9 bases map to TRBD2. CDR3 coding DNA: TGTGCCATCAGTGATTCGGCGAGGCGGGGGGGCTTCAATGAGCAGTTCTTC. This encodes CAISDSARRGGFNEQFF.